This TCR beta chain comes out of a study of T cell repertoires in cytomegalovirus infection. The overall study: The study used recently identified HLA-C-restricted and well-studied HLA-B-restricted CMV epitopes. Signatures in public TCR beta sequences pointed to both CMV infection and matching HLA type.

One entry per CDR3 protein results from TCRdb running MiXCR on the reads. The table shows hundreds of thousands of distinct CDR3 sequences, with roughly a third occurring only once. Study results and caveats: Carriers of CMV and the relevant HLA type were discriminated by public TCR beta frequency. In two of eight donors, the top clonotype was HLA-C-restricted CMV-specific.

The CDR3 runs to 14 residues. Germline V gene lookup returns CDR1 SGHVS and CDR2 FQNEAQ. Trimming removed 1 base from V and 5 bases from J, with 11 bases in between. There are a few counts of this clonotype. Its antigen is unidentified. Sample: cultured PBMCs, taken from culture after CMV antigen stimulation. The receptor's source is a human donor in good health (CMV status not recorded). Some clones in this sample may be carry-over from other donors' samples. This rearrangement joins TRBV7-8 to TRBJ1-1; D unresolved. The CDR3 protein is CASSLVFGSTEAFF. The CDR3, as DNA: TGTGCCAGCAGCTTAGTGTTCGGGTCGACTGAAGCTTTCTTT.